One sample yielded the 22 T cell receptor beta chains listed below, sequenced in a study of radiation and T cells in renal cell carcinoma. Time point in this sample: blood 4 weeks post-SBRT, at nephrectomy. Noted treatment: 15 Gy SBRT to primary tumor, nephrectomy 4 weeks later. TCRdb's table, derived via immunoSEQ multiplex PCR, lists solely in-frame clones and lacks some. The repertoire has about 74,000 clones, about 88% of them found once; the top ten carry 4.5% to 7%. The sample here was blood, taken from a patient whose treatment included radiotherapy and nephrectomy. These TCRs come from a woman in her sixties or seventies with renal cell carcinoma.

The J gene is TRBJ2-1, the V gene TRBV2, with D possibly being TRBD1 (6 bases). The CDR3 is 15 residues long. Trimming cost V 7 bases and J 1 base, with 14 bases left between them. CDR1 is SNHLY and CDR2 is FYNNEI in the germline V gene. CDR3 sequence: CASTRSQGSYNEQFF. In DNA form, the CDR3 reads TGTGCCAGCACCCGAAGTCAGGGGTCCTACAATGAGCAGTTCTTC.

The CDR3 DNA sequence: TGTGCCAGCAGCGTAGTTCAGGGAGGTTGGCACGCTGAAGCTTTCTTT. Its protein is CASSVVQGGWHAEAFF. The chain is built from TRBV9 and TRBJ1-1; TRBD1 is a possible D gene (5 bases). The germline V gene has CDR1 SGDLS and CDR2 YYNGEE. V was pared by 0 bases and J by 6 bases, with 18 bases between. The CDR3 spans 16 residues.

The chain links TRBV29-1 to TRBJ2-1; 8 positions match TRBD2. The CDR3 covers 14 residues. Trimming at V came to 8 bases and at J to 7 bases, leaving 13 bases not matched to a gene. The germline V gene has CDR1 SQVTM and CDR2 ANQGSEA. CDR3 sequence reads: CSLRTGGPNNEQFF. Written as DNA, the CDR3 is TGCAGCTTACGTACGGGGGGGCCTAATAATGAGCAGTTCTTC.

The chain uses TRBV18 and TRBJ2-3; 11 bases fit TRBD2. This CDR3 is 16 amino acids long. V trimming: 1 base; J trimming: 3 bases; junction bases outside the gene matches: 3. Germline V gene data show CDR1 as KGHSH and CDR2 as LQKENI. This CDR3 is CASSPLPSGGTDTQYF. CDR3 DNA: TGTGCCAGCTCACCACTTCCTAGCGGGGGGACAGATACGCAGTATTTT. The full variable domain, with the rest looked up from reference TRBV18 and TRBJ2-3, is NAGVMQNPRHLVRRRGQEARLRCSPMKGHSHVYWYRQLPEEGLKFMVYLQKENIIDESGMPKERFSAEFPKEGPSILRIQQVVRGDSAAYFCASSPLPSGGTDTQYFGPGTRLTVL.

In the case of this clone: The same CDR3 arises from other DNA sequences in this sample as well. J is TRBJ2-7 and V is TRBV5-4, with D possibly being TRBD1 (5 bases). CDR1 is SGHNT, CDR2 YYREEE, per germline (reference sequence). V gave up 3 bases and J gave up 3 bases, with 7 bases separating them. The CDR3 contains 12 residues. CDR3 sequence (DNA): TGTGCCAGCAGCTCCCAGGGCTACGAGCAGTACTTC. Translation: CASSSQGYEQYF. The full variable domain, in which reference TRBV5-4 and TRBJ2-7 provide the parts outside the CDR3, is ETGVTQSPTHLIKTRGQQVTLRCSSQSGHNTVSWYQQALGQGPQFIFQYYREEENGRGNFPPRFSGLQFPNYSSELNVNALELDDSALYLCASSSQGYEQYFGPGTRLTVT.

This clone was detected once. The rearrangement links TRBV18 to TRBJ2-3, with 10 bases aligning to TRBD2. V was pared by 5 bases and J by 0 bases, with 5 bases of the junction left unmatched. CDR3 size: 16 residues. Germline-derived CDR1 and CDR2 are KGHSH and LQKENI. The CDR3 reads CASSSRLAGSTDTQYF. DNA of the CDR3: TGTGCCAGCTCATCTCGACTAGCGGGTAGCACAGATACGCAGTATTTT.

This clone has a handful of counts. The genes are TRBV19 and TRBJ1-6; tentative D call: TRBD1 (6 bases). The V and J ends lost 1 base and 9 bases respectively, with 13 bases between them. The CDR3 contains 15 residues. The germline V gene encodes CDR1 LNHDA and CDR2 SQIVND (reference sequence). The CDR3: CASSIGGRGGSPLHF. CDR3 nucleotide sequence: TGTGCCAGTAGTATAGGTGGCAGGGGTGGTTCACCCCTCCACTTT.

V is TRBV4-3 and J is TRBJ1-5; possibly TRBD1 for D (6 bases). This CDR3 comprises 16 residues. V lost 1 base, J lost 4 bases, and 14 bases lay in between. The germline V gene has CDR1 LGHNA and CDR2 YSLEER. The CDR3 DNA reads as TGCGCCAGCAGCCAAGTTCTGGCAGGGGTGAATCAGCCCCAGCATTTT. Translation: CASSQVLAGVNQPQHF.

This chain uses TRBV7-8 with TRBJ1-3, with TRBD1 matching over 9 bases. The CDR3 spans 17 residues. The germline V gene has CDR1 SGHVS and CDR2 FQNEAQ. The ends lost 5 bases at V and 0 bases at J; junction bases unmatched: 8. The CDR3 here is CASSPRTGAYSGNTIYF. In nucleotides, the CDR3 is TGTGCCAGCAGCCCCCGGACAGGGGCCTACTCTGGAAACACCATATATTTT.

CDR3 nucleotide sequence: TGTGCCAGCAGTGTGGGACAGGGTAATTCACCCCTCCACTTT. This gives the protein CASSVGQGNSPLHF. J is TRBJ1-6 and V is TRBV6-4; 9 bases agree with TRBD1. V shed 4 bases and J 6 bases; nucleotides not matched to a gene: 1. In germline, CDR1 is MRHNA, CDR2 SNTAGT. CDR3 size: 14 residues.

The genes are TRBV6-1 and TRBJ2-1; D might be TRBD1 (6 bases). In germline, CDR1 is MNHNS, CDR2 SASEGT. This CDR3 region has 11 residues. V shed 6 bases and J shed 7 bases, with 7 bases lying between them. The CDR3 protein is CASRRGNEQFF. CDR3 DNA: TGTGCCAGCAGGAGGGGGAATGAGCAGTTCTTC.

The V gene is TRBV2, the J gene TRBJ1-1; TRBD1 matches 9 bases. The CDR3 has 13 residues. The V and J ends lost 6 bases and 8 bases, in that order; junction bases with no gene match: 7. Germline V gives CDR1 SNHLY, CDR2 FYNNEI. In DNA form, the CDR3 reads TGTGCCAGCAGACGCACAGGGGGCCCAGAAGCTTTCTTT. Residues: CASRRTGGPEAFF. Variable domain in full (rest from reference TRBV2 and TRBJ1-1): EPEVTQTPSHQVTQMGQEVILRCVPISNHLYFYWYRQILGQKVEFLVSFYNNEISEKSEIFDDQFSVERPDGSNFTLKIRSTKLEDSAMYFCASRRTGGPEAFFGQGTRLTVV.

As DNA, the CDR3 is TGTGCCAGTAGTGCTTGGACAGGGGGATGGAATCAGCCCCAGCATTTT. Amino acids: CASSAWTGGWNQPQHF. This chain connects TRBV19 to TRBJ1-5, with 10 bases identical to TRBD1. CDR3 length: 16 residues. J was trimmed by 4 bases and V by 5 bases; bases with no gene match: 8. Germline V gene lookup returns CDR1 LNHDA and CDR2 SQIVND (reference sequence). The entire variable domain, with the rest obtained from reference TRBV19 and TRBJ1-5, is as follows: DGGITQSPKYLFRKEGQNVTLSCEQNLNHDAMYWYRQDPGQGLRLIYYSQIVNDFQKGDIAEGYSVSREKKESFPLTVTSAQKNPTAFYLCASSAWTGGWNQPQHFGDGTRLSIL.

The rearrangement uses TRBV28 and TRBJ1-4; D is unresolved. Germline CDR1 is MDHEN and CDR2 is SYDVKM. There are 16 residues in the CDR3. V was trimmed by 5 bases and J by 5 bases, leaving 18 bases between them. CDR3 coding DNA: TGTGCCAGCAGTCCCCCCCCGCCGGGAGAGAATGAAAAACTGTTTTTT. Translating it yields CASSPPPPGENEKLFF.

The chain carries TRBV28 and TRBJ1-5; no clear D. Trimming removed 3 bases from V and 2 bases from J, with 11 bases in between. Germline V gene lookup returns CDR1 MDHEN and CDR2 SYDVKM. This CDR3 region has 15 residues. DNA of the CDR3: TGTGCCAGCAGTTTCCCAGGTCGGGGCAATCAGCCCCAGCATTTT. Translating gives CASSFPGRGNQPQHF.

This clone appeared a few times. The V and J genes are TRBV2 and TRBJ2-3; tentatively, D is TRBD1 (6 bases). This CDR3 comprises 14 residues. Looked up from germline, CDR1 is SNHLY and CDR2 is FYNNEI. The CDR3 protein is CASGQQGRTDTQYF. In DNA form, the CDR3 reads TGTGCTTCCGGCCAACAGGGCCGCACAGATACGCAGTATTTT. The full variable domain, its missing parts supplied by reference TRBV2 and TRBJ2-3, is EPEVTQTPSHQVTQMGQEVILRCVPISNHLYFYWYRQILGQKVEFLVSFYNNEISEKSEIFDDQFSVERPDGSNFTLKIRSTKLEDSAMYFCASGQQGRTDTQYFGPGTRLTVL.

The CDR3: CASLYSTGNTEAFF. The CDR3 DNA reads TGTGCCAGCCTCTACTCGACAGGGAACACTGAAGCTTTCTTT. The J gene is TRBJ1-1, the V gene TRBV2; D is perhaps TRBD1 (6 bases). The CDR3 has 14 residues. Germline V gene data show CDR1 as SNHLY and CDR2 as FYNNEI. Trimming removed 8 bases at V and 1 base at J, with 14 bases between.

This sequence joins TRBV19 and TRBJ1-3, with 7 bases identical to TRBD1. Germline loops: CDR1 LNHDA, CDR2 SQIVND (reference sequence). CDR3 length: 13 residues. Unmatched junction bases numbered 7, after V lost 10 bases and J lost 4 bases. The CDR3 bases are TGTGCCACCCAACGGGACAGAGGAAACACCATATATTTT. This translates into CATQRDRGNTIYF.

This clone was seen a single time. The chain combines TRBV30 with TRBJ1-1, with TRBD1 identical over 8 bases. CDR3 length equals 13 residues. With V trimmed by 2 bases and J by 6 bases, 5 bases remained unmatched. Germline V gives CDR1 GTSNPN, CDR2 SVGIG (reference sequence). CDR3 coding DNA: TGTGCCTGGAGTAACAACAGGGGGTCTGAAGCTTTCTTT. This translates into CAWSNNRGSEAFF. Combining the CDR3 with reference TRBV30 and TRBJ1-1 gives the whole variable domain SQTIHQWPATLVQPVGSPLSLECTVEGTSNPNLYWYRQAAGRGLQLLFYSVGIGQISSEVPQNLSASRPQDRQFILSSKKLLLSDSGFYLCAWSNNRGSEAFFGQGTRLTVV.

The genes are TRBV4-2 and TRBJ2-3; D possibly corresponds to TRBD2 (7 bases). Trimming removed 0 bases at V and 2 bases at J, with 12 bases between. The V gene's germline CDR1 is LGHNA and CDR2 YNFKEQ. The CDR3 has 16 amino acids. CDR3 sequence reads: CASSQDLGGLTDTQYF. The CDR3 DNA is TGTGCCAGCAGCCAAGATCTCGGGGGGCTCACAGATACGCAGTATTTT.

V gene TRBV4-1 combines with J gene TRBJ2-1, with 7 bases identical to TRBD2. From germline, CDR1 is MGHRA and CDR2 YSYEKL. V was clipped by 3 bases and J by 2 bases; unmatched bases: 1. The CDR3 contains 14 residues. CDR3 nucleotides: TGCGCCAGCAGCCAGGGGACTACCTACAATGAGCAGTTCTTC. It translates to CASSQGTTYNEQFF.

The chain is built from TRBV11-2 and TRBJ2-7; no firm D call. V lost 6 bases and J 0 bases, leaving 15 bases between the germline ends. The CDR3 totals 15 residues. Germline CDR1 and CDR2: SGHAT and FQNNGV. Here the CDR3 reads CASRGWGRVSYEQYF. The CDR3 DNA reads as TGTGCCAGCAGGGGGTGGGGAAGGGTCTCCTACGAGCAGTACTTC.